This T cell receptor beta chain was sequenced in a study of T cell repertoires in ileal Crohn's disease. Regarding time point: neoterminal ileum biopsy at postoperative endoscopy, about 6 months after surgery. V gave up 0 bases and J gave up 7 bases, with 13 bases separating them. Germline V CDR1 and CDR2: SGHNT, YYREEE (reference sequence). This CDR3 spans 15 amino acids. Data came from immunoSEQ multiplex PCR; TCRdb stores just in-frame clones and leaves some out. Here the sample spans several hundred clones, over 70% being singletons. The clonotype originates from an adult with Crohn's disease. The sample was ileal tissue. The chain is built from TRBV5-4 and TRBJ1-4; TRBD1 is a possible D gene (6 bases). The chain's CDR3 is CASSLGTARGEKLFF. DNA of the CDR3: TGTGCCAGCAGCTTGGGGACAGCTAGAGGTGAAAAACTGTTTTTT.